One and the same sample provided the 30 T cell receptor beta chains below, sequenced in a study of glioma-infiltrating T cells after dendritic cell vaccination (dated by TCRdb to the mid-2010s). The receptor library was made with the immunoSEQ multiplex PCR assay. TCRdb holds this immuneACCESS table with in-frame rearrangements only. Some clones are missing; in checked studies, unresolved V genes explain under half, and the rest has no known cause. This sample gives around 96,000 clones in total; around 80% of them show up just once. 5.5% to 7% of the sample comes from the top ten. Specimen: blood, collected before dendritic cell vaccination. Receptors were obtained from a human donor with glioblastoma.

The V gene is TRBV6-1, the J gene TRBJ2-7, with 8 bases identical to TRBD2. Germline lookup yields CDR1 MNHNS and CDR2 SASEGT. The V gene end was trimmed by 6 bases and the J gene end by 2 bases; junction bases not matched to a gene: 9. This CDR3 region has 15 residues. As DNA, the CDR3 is TGTGCCAGCAGCCATACTAGCGGAGGGGCCTACGAGCAGTACTTC. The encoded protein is CASSHTSGGAYEQYF.

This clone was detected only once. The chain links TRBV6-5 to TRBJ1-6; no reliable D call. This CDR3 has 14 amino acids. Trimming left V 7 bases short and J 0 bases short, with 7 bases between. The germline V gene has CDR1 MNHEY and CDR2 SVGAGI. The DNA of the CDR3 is TGTGCCAGCAAAGCAAGCTCCTATAATTCACCCCTCCACTTT. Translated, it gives CASKASSYNSPLHF.

The CDR3 DNA reads as TGTGCCAGCTCACCAAGCGGGCAAGAGACCCAGTACTTC. Translation: CASSPSGQETQYF. The rearrangement uses TRBV18 and TRBJ2-5; D perhaps matches TRBD2 (6 bases). Germline V gene sequence: CDR1 KGHSH, CDR2 LQKENI. Trimming pared 2 bases from V and 2 bases from J, leaving 6 bases between. The CDR3 is 13 amino acids. The whole variable domain, remainder taken from reference TRBV18 and TRBJ2-5, is NAGVMQNPRHLVRRRGQEARLRCSPMKGHSHVYWYRQLPEEGLKFMVYLQKENIIDESGMPKERFSAEFPKEGPSILRIQQVVRGDSAAYFCASSPSGQETQYFGPGTRLLVL.

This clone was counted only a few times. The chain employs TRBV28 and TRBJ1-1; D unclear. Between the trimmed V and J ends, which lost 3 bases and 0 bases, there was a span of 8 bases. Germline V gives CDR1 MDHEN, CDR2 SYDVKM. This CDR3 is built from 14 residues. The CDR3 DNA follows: TGTGCCAGCAGTTTGGGCCAAATGAACACTGAAGCTTTCTTT. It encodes CASSLGQMNTEAFF. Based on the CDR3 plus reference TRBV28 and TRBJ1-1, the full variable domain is DVKVTQSSRYLVKRTGEKVFLECVQDMDHENMFWYRQDPGLGLRLIYFSYDVKMKEKGDIPEGYSVSREKKERFSLILESASTNQTSMYLCASSLGQMNTEAFFGQGTRLTVV.

In DNA form, the CDR3 reads TGTGCCTGGAGTGATAGCGGGAGAGGAGGGCAGTATTTT. The encoded protein is CAWSDSGRGGQYF. The chain links TRBV30 to TRBJ2-3, with 9 bases identical to TRBD2. Germline loops: CDR1 GTSNPN, CDR2 SVGIG (reference sequence). This CDR3 has 13 amino acids. Trimming at V came to 1 base and at J to 11 bases, leaving 7 bases not matched to a gene.

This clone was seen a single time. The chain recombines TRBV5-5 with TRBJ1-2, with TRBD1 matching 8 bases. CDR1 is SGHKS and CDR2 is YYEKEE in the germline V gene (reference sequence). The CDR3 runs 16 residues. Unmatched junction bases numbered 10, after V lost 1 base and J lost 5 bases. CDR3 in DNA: TGTGCCAGCAGCTTGTCCCCGAGACAGGGGTTGTATGGCTACACCTTC. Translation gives CASSLSPRQGLYGYTF. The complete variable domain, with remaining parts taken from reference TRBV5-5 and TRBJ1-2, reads DAGVTQSPTHLIKTRGQQVTLRCSPISGHKSVSWYQQVLGQGPQFIFQYYEKEERGRGNFPDRFSARQFPNYSSELNVNALLLGDSALYLCASSLSPRQGLYGYTFGSGTRLTVV.

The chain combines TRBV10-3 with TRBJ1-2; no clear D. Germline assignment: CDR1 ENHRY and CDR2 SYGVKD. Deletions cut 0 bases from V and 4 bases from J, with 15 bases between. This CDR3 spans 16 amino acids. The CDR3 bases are TGTGCCATCAGTGAGTCGACTTTGGGTTTTAGCTATGGCTACACCTTC. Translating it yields CAISESTLGFSYGYTF.

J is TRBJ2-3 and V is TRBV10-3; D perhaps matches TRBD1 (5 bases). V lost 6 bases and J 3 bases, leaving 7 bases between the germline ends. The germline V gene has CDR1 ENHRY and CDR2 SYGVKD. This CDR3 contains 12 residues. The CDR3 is CAIRGETDTQYF. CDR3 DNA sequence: TGTGCCATCAGAGGGGAAACAGATACGCAGTATTTT.

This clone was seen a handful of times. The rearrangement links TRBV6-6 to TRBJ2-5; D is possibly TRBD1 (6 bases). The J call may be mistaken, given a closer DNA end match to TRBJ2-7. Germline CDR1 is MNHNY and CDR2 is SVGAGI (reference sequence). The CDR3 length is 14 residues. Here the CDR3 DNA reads TGTGCCAGCAGTCCACGGACAGCCTCCTACGAGCAGTACTTC. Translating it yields CASSPRTASYEQYF.

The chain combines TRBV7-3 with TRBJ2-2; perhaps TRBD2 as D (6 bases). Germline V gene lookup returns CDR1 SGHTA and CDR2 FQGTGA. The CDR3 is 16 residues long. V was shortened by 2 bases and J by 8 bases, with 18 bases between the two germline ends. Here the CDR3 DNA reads TGTGCCAGCAGCTTATCCCCCGGGGGAGGACGTGGGGAGCTGTTTTTT. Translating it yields CASSLSPGGGRGELFF.

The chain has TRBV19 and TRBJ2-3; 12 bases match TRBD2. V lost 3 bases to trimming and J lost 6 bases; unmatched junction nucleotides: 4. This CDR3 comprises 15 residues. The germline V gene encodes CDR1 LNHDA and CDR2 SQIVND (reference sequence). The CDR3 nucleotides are TGTGCCAGTAGTATCCCCCTAGCGGGGGGGGATACGCAGTATTTT. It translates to CASSIPLAGGDTQYF. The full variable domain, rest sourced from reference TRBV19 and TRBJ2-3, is DGGITQSPKYLFRKEGQNVTLSCEQNLNHDAMYWYRQDPGQGLRLIYYSQIVNDFQKGDIAEGYSVSREKKESFPLTVTSAQKNPTAFYLCASSIPLAGGDTQYFGPGTRLTVL.

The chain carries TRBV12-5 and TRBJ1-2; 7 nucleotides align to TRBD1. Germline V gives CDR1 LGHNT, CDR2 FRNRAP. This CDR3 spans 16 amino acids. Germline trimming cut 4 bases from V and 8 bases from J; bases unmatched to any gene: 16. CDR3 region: CASGYWTGSDPTGYTF. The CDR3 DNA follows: TGTGCTAGTGGTTACTGGACAGGTTCCGATCCCACAGGCTACACCTTC.

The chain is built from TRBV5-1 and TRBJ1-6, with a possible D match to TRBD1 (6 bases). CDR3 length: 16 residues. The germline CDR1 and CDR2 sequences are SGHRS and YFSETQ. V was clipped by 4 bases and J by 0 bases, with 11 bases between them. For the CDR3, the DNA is TGCGCCAGCAGCACCGGACAGAGCTCCTATAATTCACCCCTCCACTTT. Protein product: CASSTGQSSYNSPLHF. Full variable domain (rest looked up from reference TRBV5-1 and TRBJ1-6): KAGVTQTPRYLIKTRGQQVTLSCSPISGHRSVSWYQQTPGQGLQFLFEYFSETQRNKGNFPGRFSGRQFSNSRSEMNVSTLELGDSALYLCASSTGQSSYNSPLHFGNGTRLTVT.

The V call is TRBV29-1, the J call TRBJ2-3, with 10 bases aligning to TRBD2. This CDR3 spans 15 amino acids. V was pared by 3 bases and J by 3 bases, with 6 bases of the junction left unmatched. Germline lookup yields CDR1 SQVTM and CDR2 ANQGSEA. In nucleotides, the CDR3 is TGCAGCGTTGAGTTTCTAGCGGGAGCGACAGATACGCAGTATTTT. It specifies CSVEFLAGATDTQYF.

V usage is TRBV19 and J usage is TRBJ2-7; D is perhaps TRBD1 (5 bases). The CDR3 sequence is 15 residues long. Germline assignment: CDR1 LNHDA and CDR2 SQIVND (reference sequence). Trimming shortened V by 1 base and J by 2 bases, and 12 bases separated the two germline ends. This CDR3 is CASSIGTGAPYEQYF. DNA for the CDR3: TGTGCCAGTAGTATAGGTACAGGAGCACCCTACGAGCAGTACTTC.

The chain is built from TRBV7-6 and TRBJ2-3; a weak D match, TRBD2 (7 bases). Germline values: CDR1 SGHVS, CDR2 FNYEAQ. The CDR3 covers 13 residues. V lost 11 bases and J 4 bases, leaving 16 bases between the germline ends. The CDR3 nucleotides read TGTGCCGTGGGGGGGGCCTGGGCAGATACGCAGTATTTT. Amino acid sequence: CAVGGAWADTQYF. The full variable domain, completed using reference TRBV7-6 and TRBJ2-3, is GAGVSQSPRYKVTKRGQDVALRCDPISGHVSLYWYRQALGQGPEFLTYFNYEAQQDKSGLPNDRFSAERPEGSISTLTIQRTEQRDSAMYRCAVGGAWADTQYFGPGTRLTVL.

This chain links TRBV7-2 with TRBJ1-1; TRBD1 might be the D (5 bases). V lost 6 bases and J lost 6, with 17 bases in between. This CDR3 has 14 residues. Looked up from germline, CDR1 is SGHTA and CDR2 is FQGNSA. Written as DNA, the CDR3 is TGTGCCAGCAGTCCCGGGAGGGGTCCCCCTGAAGCTTTCTTT. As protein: CASSPGRGPPEAFF.

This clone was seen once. Here the CDR3 reads CASEREGIGSEQFF. The CDR3 DNA reads as TGTGCCAGTGAGCGGGAGGGTATTGGCAGTGAGCAGTTCTTC. V is TRBV19 and J is TRBJ2-1; 10 bases are shared with TRBD2. V gave up 8 bases and J gave up 9 bases; unmatched junction bases: 10. This CDR3 is built from 14 residues. Germline V lookup: CDR1 LNHDA, CDR2 SQIVND (reference sequence).

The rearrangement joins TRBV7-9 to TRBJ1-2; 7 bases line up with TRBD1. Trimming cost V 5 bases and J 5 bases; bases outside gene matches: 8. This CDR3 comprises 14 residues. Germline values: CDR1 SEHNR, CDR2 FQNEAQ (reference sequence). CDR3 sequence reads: CASSVGTEPYGYTF. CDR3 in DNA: TGTGCCAGCAGCGTTGGGACAGAACCGTATGGCTACACCTTC.

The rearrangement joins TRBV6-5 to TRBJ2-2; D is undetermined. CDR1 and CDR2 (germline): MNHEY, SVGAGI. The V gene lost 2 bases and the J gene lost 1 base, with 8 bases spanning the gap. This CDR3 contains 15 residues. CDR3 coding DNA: TGTGCCAGCAGTTACGGGCAGAGGAACACCGGGGAGCTGTTTTTT. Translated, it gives CASSYGQRNTGELFF.

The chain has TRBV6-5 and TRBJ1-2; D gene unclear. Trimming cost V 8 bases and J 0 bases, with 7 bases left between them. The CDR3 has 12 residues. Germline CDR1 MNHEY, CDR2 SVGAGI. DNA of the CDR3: TGTGCCAGCGGGCCATCTAACTATGGCTACACCTTC. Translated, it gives CASGPSNYGYTF.

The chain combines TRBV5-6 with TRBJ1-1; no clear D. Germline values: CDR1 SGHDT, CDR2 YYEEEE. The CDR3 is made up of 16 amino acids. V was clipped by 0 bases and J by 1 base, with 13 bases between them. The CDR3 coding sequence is TGTGCCAGCAGCTTGGTTAGACAAGATAAGAACACTGAAGCTTTCTTT. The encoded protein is CASSLVRQDKNTEAFF.

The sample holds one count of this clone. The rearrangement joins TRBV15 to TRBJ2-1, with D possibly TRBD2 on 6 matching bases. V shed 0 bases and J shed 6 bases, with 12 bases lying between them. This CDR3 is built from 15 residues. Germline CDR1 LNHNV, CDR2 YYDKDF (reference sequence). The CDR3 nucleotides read TGTGCCACCAGCAGAGAAGCGGGTAGCACCAATGAGCAGTTCTTC. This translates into CATSREAGSTNEQFF. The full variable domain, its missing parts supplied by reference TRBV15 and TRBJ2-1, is DAMVIQNPRYQVTQFGKPVTLSCSQTLNHNVMYWYQQKSSQAPKLLFHYYDKDFNNEADTPDNFQSRRPNTSFCFLDIRSPGLGDTAMYLCATSREAGSTNEQFFGPGTRLTVL.

The CDR3 DNA sequence: TGTGCCAGCAGCTTACTAGTGGATGAGCAGTTCTTC. This encodes CASSLLVDEQFF. The chain is built from TRBV7-6 and TRBJ2-1; D ambiguous. Trimming left V 2 bases short and J 8 bases short, with 7 bases between. The germline V gene encodes CDR1 SGHVS and CDR2 FNYEAQ. This CDR3 contains 12 residues.

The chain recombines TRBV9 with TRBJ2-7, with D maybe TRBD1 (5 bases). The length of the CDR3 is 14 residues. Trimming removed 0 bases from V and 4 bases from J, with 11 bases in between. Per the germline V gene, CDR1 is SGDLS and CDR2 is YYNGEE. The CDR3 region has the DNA TGTGCCAGCAGCGTAGCAGGGTTTGCTTACGAGCAGTACTTC. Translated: CASSVAGFAYEQYF.

DNA for the CDR3: TGCGCCAGCAGCTCTCCCGGGACAGGGTGGTCAGCTAATGAAAAACTGTTTTTT. This sequence encodes CASSSPGTGWSANEKLFF. The chain joins TRBV4-1 to TRBJ1-4, with 9 bases fitting TRBD1. This CDR3 region has 18 residues. Germline CDR1 and CDR2: MGHRA and YSYEKL. With V trimmed by 5 bases and J by 3 bases, 13 bases remained unmatched.

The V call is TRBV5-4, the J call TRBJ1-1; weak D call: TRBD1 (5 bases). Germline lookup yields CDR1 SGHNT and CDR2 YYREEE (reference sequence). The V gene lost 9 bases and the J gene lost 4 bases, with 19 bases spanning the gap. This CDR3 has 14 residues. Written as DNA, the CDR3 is TGTGCCACCCAGTCAGGGAACGGCGGCACTGAAGCTTTCTTT. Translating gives CATQSGNGGTEAFF. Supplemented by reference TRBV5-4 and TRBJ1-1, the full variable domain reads ETGVTQSPTHLIKTRGQQVTLRCSSQSGHNTVSWYQQALGQGPQFIFQYYREEENGRGNFPPRFSGLQFPNYSSELNVNALELDDSALYLCATQSGNGGTEAFFGQGTRLTVV.

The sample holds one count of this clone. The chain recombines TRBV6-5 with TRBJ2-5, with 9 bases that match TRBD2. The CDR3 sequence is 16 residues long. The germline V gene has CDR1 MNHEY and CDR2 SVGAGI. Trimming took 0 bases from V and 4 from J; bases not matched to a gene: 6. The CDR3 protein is CASSYSAGGRGETQYF. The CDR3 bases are TGTGCCAGCAGTTACTCGGCGGGGGGGCGTGGAGAGACCCAGTACTTC.

This chain's CDR3 is CASRKQGAFYSGNTIYF. In DNA, the CDR3 is TGTGCCAGCAGAAAACAAGGGGCCTTTTACTCTGGAAACACCATATATTTT. The chain couples TRBV11-2 to TRBJ1-3; D perhaps matches TRBD1 (5 bases). The CDR3 runs 17 residues. Germline CDR1 SGHAT, CDR2 FQNNGV. The V end was cut by 6 bases, the J end by 0 bases, with 18 bases between.

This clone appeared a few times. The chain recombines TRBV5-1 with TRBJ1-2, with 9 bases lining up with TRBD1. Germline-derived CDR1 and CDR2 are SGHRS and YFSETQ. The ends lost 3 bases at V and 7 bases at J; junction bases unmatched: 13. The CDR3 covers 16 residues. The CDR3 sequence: CASSWAPNRGRVGYTF. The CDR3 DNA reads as TGCGCCAGCAGCTGGGCCCCGAACAGGGGGCGCGTTGGCTACACCTTC.